Sequencing of this TCR beta chain was carried out in a study of CD8 T cells in Susac syndrome. Random hexamers were used to reverse transcribe an amount of about 0.5 to 1 ug RNA. A multiplex approach, immunoSEQ multiplex PCR, amplified TCR beta CDR3 across 54 Vbeta and 13 Jbeta. Each CDR3 protein is one row after TCRdb ran MiXCR on the immunoSEQ multiplex PCR reads. Of around 140,000 distinct CDR3 sequences listed, 80% to 85% are singletons. On this clonotype: Its matching antigen is unknown.

Study outcomes and limitations: The relatively small number of individuals in the TCR sequencing and HLA analysis was acknowledged by the study.

In contrast to the negatively isolated CD8+ and CD4+ T cells, TEMRA cells were FACS-enriched. The CDR3 sequence is 16 residues long. V lost 0 bases, J lost 1 base, and 11 bases lay in between. Looked up from germline, CDR1 is MNHEY and CDR2 is SVGAGI. The specimen was CD8+ T cells from PBMCs. The sequence was collected from a human donor with multiple sclerosis. V gene TRBV6-5 combines with J gene TRBJ2-3; D unclear. The chain's CDR3 is CASSYSGPEGTDTQYF. As DNA, the CDR3 is TGTGCCAGCAGTTACTCAGGACCTGAAGGCACAGATACGCAGTATTTT.